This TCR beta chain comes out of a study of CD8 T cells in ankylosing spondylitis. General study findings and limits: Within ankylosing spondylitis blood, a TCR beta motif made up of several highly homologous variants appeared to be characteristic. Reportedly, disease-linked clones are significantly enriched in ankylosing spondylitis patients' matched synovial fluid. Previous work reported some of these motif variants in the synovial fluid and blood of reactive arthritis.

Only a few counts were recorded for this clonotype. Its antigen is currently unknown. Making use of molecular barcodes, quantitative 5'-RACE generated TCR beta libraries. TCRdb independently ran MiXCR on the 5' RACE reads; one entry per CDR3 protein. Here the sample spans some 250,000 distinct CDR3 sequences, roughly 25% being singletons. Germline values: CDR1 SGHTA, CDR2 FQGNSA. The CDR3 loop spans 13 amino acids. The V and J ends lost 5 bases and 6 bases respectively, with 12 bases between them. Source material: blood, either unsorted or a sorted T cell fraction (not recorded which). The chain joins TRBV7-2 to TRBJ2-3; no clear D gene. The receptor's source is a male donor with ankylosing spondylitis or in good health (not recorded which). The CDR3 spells CASSPSKKDTQYF. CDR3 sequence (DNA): TGTGCCAGCAGCCCGTCCAAAAAGGATACGCAGTATTTT.